This T cell receptor beta chain was obtained from a study of CD8 T cells in Susac syndrome. Trimming took off 7 bases at V and 8 bases at J, with 21 bases between the two ends. Germline V gives CDR1 MNHEY, CDR2 SMNVEV (reference sequence). The CDR3 contains 15 residues. TCR beta sequencing was performed on blood CD8+ and CD4+ T cells. In contrast to the negatively isolated CD8+ and CD4+ T cells, TEMRA cells were FACS-enriched. After extraction with the RNeasy kit, about 0.45 to 1 ug of the RNA was reverse transcribed using random hexamers. Coverage of TCR beta CDR3 amplification by immunoSEQ multiplex PCR extended to 54 Vbeta and 13 Jbeta. MiXCR, applied by TCRdb to the immunoSEQ multiplex PCR reads, yields one record per CDR3 protein. The table has 300,000 or so distinct CDR3 sequences, 92% seen once.

This chain joins TRBV27 and TRBJ1-5; D uncertain. The receptor was isolated from a human donor with multiple sclerosis. Sequencing was performed on CD4+ T cells from PBMCs. CDR3 amino acids: CASKSGSLDLEPQHF. CDR3 coding DNA: TGTGCCAGCAAATCGGGCAGTCTGGATTTGGAGCCCCAGCATTTT.